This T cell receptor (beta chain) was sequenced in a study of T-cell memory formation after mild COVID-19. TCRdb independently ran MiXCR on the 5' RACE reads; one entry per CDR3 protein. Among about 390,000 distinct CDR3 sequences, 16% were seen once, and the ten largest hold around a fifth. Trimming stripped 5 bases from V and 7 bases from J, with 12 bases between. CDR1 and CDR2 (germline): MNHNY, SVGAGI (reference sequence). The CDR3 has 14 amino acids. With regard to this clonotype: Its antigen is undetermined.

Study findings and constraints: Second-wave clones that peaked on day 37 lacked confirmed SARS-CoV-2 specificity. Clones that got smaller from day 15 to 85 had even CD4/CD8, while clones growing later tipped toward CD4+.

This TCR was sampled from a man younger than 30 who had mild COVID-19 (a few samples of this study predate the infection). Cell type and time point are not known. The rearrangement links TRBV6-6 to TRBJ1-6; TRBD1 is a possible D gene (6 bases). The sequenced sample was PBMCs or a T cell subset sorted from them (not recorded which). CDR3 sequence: CASSLTGRNSPLHF. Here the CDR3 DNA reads TGTGCCAGCAGTCTAACAGGGAGGAATTCACCCCTCCACTTT.